This T cell receptor beta chain originates from a study of cytomegalovirus exposure and HLA in healthy donors listed by TCRdb under 2017. Regarding the complete study: According to an earlier analysis of several hundred of the donors, 200 million or so T cells yielded 90 million to 130 million unique TCR beta sequences and 276 Gb of sequence data. Roughly 300 gigabases of sequencing data and 70 million to 95 million unique TCR sequences made up an early release that covered roughly 670 HLA-typed donors. Of the approximately 400 genotyped donors, around 81% fell in the genetic ancestry cluster associated with self-reported Caucasian donors. The study aimed to test whether cataloging public T cell receptors could reveal signatures of past pathogen exposure. Using immunosequencing, the study profiled T cell repertoires from 500 to 800 subjects and related those repertoires to cytomegalovirus serostatus. In addition to the first cohort of 666 subjects, a separate validation cohort of around 110 different subjects was used. To predict cytomegalovirus infection status, the study brought together high-throughput TCR immunosequencing, statistical association of individual TCRs with disease status, and machine learning. A later analysis re-analyzed previously published TCR beta repertoires from 650 to 800 donors and added high-resolution HLA genotyping to study TCR occurrence patterns. Rather than using new phenotypic data, the later analysis identified candidate immune exposures from TCR beta sequences and from how often those sequences occurred across donors. To decide whether each TCR beta V gene segment behaved as functional or pseudogenic, an earlier analysis of approximately 620 of the donors relied on high-throughput TCR beta sequencing. Alongside the repertoire data, information on donor age, sex, ethnicity and CMV serostatus was compiled. In a later genetic analysis, genome-wide SNP genotypes for about three fifths of the roughly 670 donors were used, and that subset was treated as a discovery cohort. All discovery cohort repertoires had been generated using a single sequencing platform. Class I and class II HLA loci were covered by the typing at four-digit resolution. The number of donors typed differed by locus, with about 629-630 for A, B, C, DRB1 and DQB1, roughly 520 for DQA1, nearly 610 for DPA1, and 472 for DPB1. A few DR-DQ haplotypes were treated as single units for association and clustering because of strong linkage in the cohort. On average, around 240,000 unique TCR beta nucleotide sequences were sequenced per donor among a few hundred genotyped donors of the cohort, with 15% to 20% of those sequences being non-productive. Points the paper makes about the study in general: Broadly in line with IMGT annotations, most TCR beta V segments showed up in productive rearrangements about 87% or about 30% of the time in an earlier analysis of roughly 590 of the donors. This cohort had only TCR beta chains sequenced, and the lack of alpha or paired-chain data limited which features could be detected. In a later genetic analysis, a missense DCLRE1C variant was associated with V-gene and J-gene trimming of TCR beta chains, and the association was replicated in an independent cohort. In a later analysis, HLA-associated TCR beta chains were found to be more clonally expanded and to have lower generation probabilities than equally common non-associated chains. Linkage disequilibrium might explain the correlated functional status among segregating V segments, but an unknown experimental factor could not be excluded. When HLA alleles, especially DR and DQ, strongly co-occurred, attributing TCR associations to individual alleles was difficult. Across donors, most TCR sequences were observed very rarely, whereas some public TCRs were present in many individuals. The sequencing pipeline was judged likely to have produced a cluster of highly shared sequence variants as a technical artifact. The study listed 170 or so TCR beta chains as associated with cytomegalovirus. At a false discovery rate of 0.05, a later analysis linked roughly 17,000 TCR beta sequences to specific HLA alleles. The authors suggested that the approach could potentially be extended to other disease states and immunological phenotypes. Because HLA typing was unavailable for some donors at each locus, only the typed subset was used in association tests. Immune exposure information for the cohort was limited to CMV serostatus. The earlier analysis of approximately 540 of the donors excluded some 15 rarely observed V segments, including chromosome 9 orphons, because counts were too low. In a later analysis, several top co-occurrence clusters were reported to appear linked to parvovirus B19, influenza, CMV and Epstein-Barr virus. In a later analysis, the rate of TCR association differed among HLA loci, with DRB1 alleles having the most associated TCRs and HLA-C alleles having the fewest. A later analysis found that most CMV-associated TCR beta chains appeared HLA-restricted, with HLA associations seemingly driven largely by CMV exposure. A further reported finding was that TCR beta sequences accurately predicted the HLA-A and HLA-B alleles for most subjects in the first cohort. In vitro tests confirmed that a few of the cytomegalovirus-associated TCR beta chains recognize cytomegalovirus antigens. Cytomegalovirus status was reported to be diagnosed by the classifier with high specificity and sensitivity in both the original and validation cohorts. In a later genetic analysis, fewer N-insertions in productive TCRs were reported among donors in an Asian-associated ancestry cluster than the approximately 630-donor mean. Because the 87-base-pair reads could not distinguish some IMGT-functional V segments, including TRBV6-2 and TRBV6-3, those segments were excluded. Sequencing depth was assumed to be roughly uniform across donors in the presence/absence analyses, though that assumption may not hold.

Receptors were amplified or captured by the immunoSEQ multiplex PCR assay. For the multiplex PCR, a mixture combining 60 forward primers for TCR Vbeta segments and 13 reverse primers for TCR Jbeta segments was used. A multiplex PCR assay on genomic DNA amplified the CDR3 region of rearranged TCR beta genes. The amplified TCR beta libraries were sequenced on the Illumina HiSeq System as 87-base-pair reads. As for the authors' bioinformatics: A later analysis tallied 75 million to 85 million unique TCR beta chains across the 666 repertoires, and approximately 12 million of those chains were shared by two or more donors. To remove PCR and sequencing errors, raw reads were error-corrected and collapsed into unique sequences using a nearest-neighbor algorithm that merged closely related sequences. V, D and J gene segments were assigned by aligning CDR3 sequences to IMGT reference sequences. Each retained sequence needed at least a six-nucleotide match to both a V gene segment and a J gene segment. A rearrangement was called productive if the CDR3 had no stop codons and remained in frame with V and J, and every other rearrangement was called non-productive. Following IMGT convention, CDR3 was defined as the stretch from the second conserved V-encoded cysteine to the conserved J-encoded phenylalanine. The earlier analysis of about 620 of the donors excluded sequences that lacked an unambiguous match to a single V gene segment. An earlier analysis of some 610 of the donors called V segments functional above 56.7% productive rearrangements and segregating when the between-donor standard deviation exceeded 5%. A statistical classification framework was built to diagnose cytomegalovirus status from the catalog of TCR beta chain sequences. In a later analysis, TCR nucleotide sequences were compared against IMGT/GENE-DB human TR gene sequences so that V and J genes could be assigned. The TCRdist pipeline was used in a later analysis to assign CDR3 sequences and most-parsimonious VDJ recombination scenarios. In a later analysis, each TCR beta chain was defined by its CDR3 amino acid sequence together with its V-gene family, and reads lacking a unique V-gene family were excluded. To address suspected cross-contamination and a sequencing artifact, a later analysis removed roughly 580 highly shared, low-generation-probability nucleotide sequences. For each public chain, a later analysis derived a clonal expansion index from normalized ranks of inferred template counts within each repertoire. A later analysis computed generation probabilities with a VDJ recombination model fitted to out-of-frame rearrangements, and checked the results against IGoR. In a later analysis, TCR-TCR, TCR-HLA and TCR-CMV co-occurrence was scored with hypergeometric tests, and a repertoire-size bias correction was applied to TCR pairs. False discovery rates were estimated in a later analysis by permuting HLA or CMV assignments 20 times. In a later analysis, co-occurring TCRs were grouped using DBSCAN, with TCRdist sequence similarity added in when clustering inside HLA-allele-positive subsets. Co-occurrence clustering excluded repertoires with fewer than 30,000 or more than 120,000 public chains, plus five with anomalous nucleotide sharing. Entries here come from immuneACCESS through TCRdb and include only in-frame sequences with V and J called. Some clones fail to appear in such tables; in the studies checked, an unresolved V gene covers under half of the shortfall, and the cause of the remainder is unknown. V and J calls and clone size follow that table, whereas D and trimming were derived from the DNA. The sample includes tens of thousands of clones, with around four fifths observed a single time. 2.7% of the sample comes from the top ten.

Via the germline V gene, CDR1 is KGHSH and CDR2 LQKENI. The trim is 5 bases for V and 3 bases for J, with a gap of 11 bases between the germline ends. From the cysteine up to the phenylalanine, the CDR3 has a length of 14 residues. The CDR3 DNA has 42 bases and is translated from base 1. The cohort was made up of roughly 670 healthy bone marrow donors. All cohort members were sampled while nominally healthy, although unrecorded immune exposures were likely present. The donor tested CMV seronegative and was one of the 352 seronegative cohort members. A peripheral blood sample was provided by each donor, and peripheral blood mononuclear cells were used for TCR beta sequencing. Genomic DNA extraction from the blood cell samples was performed with the Qiagen DNeasy Blood Extraction Kit. This clone was found once. Which antigen it targets is not known. The input lacks base qualities; no much larger clone sits a single base away.

Sequencing was done on a sample of PBMCs. This sequence originates from a man aged 30 to 45 in good health and CMV-seronegative. The sequence links TRBV18 to TRBJ1-3, with the D gene not confidently named. The nucleotide sequence reads as follows: TGTGCCAGCTCATCCACACCAGGTGGAAACACCATATATTTT. Its product reads: CASSSTPGGNTIYF.